This TCR beta chain was found in a study of T cells after yellow fever vaccination. A universal primer site and UMIs were added as TCR cDNA was made by 5'RACE template switching. MiXCR, run by TCRdb on the 5' RACE reads, gives a single entry per CDR3 protein. The table lists 500,000 to 650,000 distinct CDR3 sequences, around 12% of them singletons, with approximately 15% in the top ten. Details on this clonotype: The antigen is undetermined.

The study's findings and limits: The booster saw the reappearance of most primary-vaccination clones (approximately 97% CD4, 70% to 90% CD8). Clonotypes found in both CD4 and CD8 compartments made up a small share. Highly abundant clonotypes carried over from the bulk population could end up in FACS-sorted repertoires as contaminants.

Germline V gene sequence: CDR1 SGHRS, CDR2 YFSETQ. Losses at the gene ends were 0 bases for V and 5 bases for J; bases not matched to a gene: 8. The CDR3 runs to 16 residues. The material was PBMCs, obtained on the day of the yellow fever booster vaccination. This receptor was identified in a man aged 25-45 years who received the YFV17D yellow fever vaccine. The V and J genes are TRBV5-1 and TRBJ1-1, with 9 bases matching TRBD1. The DNA for the CDR3 is TGCGCCAGCAGCTTGGCCCCCGGGACAGGGATTACTGAAGCTTTCTTT. This gives the protein CASSLAPGTGITEAFF.